The 8 T cell receptor beta chains reported below all come from one sample, sequenced in a study of cytotoxic CD8 clonotypes in ibrutinib-treated CLL. Clones were read by immunoSEQ multiplex PCR, and TCRdb kept only the in-frame ones, dropping some. The sample lists about 29,000 clones, 85% occurring once. Source: PBMCs, taken after 24 months of ibrutinib treatment. These receptors originate from a human donor with chronic lymphocytic leukemia.

This clone is a singleton in its sample. This chain joins TRBV4-2 and TRBJ1-3; unclear D gene. Between the trimmed V and J ends, which lost 1 base and 8 bases, there was a span of 15 bases. Germline CDR1 LGHNA, CDR2 YNFKEQ. The CDR3 totals 15 residues. The CDR3: CASSQAQDLSYTIYF. The CDR3 DNA sequence: TGTGCCAGCAGCCAAGCCCAGGACCTTAGCTACACCATATATTTT.

This chain connects TRBV7-9 to TRBJ2-3, with unresolved D. This CDR3 contains 12 residues. Trimming pared 6 bases from V and 5 bases from J, leaving 9 bases between. In germline, CDR1 is SEHNR, CDR2 FQNEAQ (reference sequence). The CDR3 coding sequence is TGTGCCAGCAGGCAAACTCTAGATACGCAGTATTTT. Its translation is CASRQTLDTQYF.

This rearrangement joins TRBV2 to TRBJ2-1, with D tentatively TRBD1 (5 bases). V was pared by 6 bases and J by 2 bases, with 23 bases between. The germline gives CDR1 SNHLY, CDR2 FYNNEI. The CDR3 covers 18 residues. DNA of the CDR3: TGTGCCAGCAGGCCCAATCCGACAGATATCCCTCCCTACAATGAGCAGTTCTTC. Its translation: CASRPNPTDIPPYNEQFF. Combining the CDR3 with reference TRBV2 and TRBJ2-1 gives the whole variable domain EPEVTQTPSHQVTQMGQEVILRCVPISNHLYFYWYRQILGQKVEFLVSFYNNEISEKSEIFDDQFSVERPDGSNFTLKIRSTKLEDSAMYFCASRPNPTDIPPYNEQFFGPGTRLTVL.

The V call is TRBV28, the J call TRBJ2-7, with D unclear. The germline CDR1 and CDR2 sequences are MDHEN and SYDVKM. The CDR3 sequence is 14 residues long. Trimming cost V 7 bases and J 2 bases, with 15 bases left between them. The CDR3 is CASIPGRTTYEQYF. Here the CDR3 DNA reads TGTGCCAGCATCCCCGGAAGGACCACCTACGAGCAGTACTTC.

The chain uses TRBV6-1 and TRBJ2-7, with TRBD1 matching over 12 bases. From germline, CDR1 is MNHNS and CDR2 SASEGT. The V segment lost 6 bases and the J segment 7 bases; nucleotides outside the gene matches: 10. This CDR3 comprises 15 residues. The CDR3 sequence: CASRRGTGGEWEQYF. The CDR3 DNA follows: TGTGCCAGCAGACGCGGGACAGGGGGCGAGTGGGAGCAGTACTTC.

The rearrangement links TRBV18 to TRBJ1-3, with 7 positions matching TRBD1. This CDR3 is built from 15 residues. J was trimmed by 2 bases and V by 4 bases; bases with no gene match: 5. The V gene's germline CDR1 is KGHSH and CDR2 LQKENI. CDR3 region: CASSLWTGTGNTIYF. As DNA, the CDR3 is TGTGCCAGCTCACTCTGGACAGGCACTGGAAACACCATATATTTT. Together with reference TRBV18 and TRBJ1-3, the CDR3 gives the full variable domain: NAGVMQNPRHLVRRRGQEARLRCSPMKGHSHVYWYRQLPEEGLKFMVYLQKENIIDESGMPKERFSAEFPKEGPSILRIQQVVRGDSAAYFCASSLWTGTGNTIYFGEGSWLTVV.

This chain connects TRBV5-1 to TRBJ2-1; 9 bases are a match to TRBD2. V shed 0 bases, J shed 5 bases, and the junction held 3 bases outside the gene matches. This CDR3 has 15 residues. CDR1 is SGHRS and CDR2 is YFSETQ in the germline V gene. CDR3 in DNA: TGCGCCAGCAGCTTGGTTGCGGGGGGGAACAATGAGCAGTTCTTC. Translating it yields CASSLVAGGNNEQFF.

This chain uses TRBV29-1 with TRBJ1-1, with TRBD1 matching over 10 bases. The CDR3 runs 14 residues. The V gene end was trimmed by 1 base and the J gene end by 7 bases; junction bases not matched to a gene: 6. Looked up from germline, CDR1 is SQVTM and CDR2 is ANQGSEA. The DNA of the CDR3 is TGCAGCGTTGAAGTACCGACAGGGGGCTTTGAAGCTTTCTTT. This translates into CSVEVPTGGFEAFF. Together with reference TRBV29-1 and TRBJ1-1, the CDR3 gives the full variable domain: SAVISQKPSRDICQRGTSLTIQCQVDSQVTMMFWYRQQPGQSLTLIATANQGSEATYESGFVIDKFPISRPNLTFSTLTVSNMSPEDSSIYLCSVEVPTGGFEAFFGQGTRLTVV.